This T cell receptor beta chain was identified in a study of blood T cell repertoires in COVID-19. Across the whole study: COVID-19 samples collected from the United States, Italy and Spain covered acute and convalescent phases. T cells, B-cell-depleted T cells, or PBMCs supplied cDNA or gDNA.

The germline V gene has CDR1 SGHTS and CDR2 YDEGEE. V was cut by 0 bases and J by 0 bases, with 4 bases left in between. This CDR3 has 14 residues. Original handling: The assay estimated nucleated cells by amplifying reference gene primers. Produced via immunoSEQ multiplex PCR; TCRdb's table is partial and in-frame only. V and J calls and clone size follow that table, whereas D and trimming were derived from the DNA. The sample consists of about 670,000 clones, around 90% of them appearing once. The clonotype was recovered from a young woman with acute or convalescent COVID-19. V usage is TRBV5-8 and J usage is TRBJ1-5, with D unclear. The sequenced material came from peripheral blood. The DNA of the CDR3 is TGTGCCAGCAGCTTGGGCAGTAGCAATCAGCCCCAGCATTTT. Translation: CASSLGSSNQPQHF.